This T cell receptor beta chain derives from a study of shared clonotypes between healthy human individuals. Study-wide context: Donor ages ranged 18 to 49 years: two women, a few men. Findings and caveats of the study: Clonotype sharing among donors was thought likely to change with sequencing depth.

For this clone: Its antigen is still unknown.

The study ran the assay at deep level. Produced via immunoSEQ multiplex PCR; TCRdb's table is partial and in-frame only. The table has fewer than 550,000 clones, roughly 79% seen once. This TCR was sampled from a woman between 40 and 50 years old in good health. Some clones in this sample may be carry-over from other donors' samples. The sample comprised PBMCs.

The DNA of the CDR3 is TGTGCCTGGGAAGACAGGGGAGCTAATGAAAAACTGTTTTTT. This codes for CAWEDRGANEKLFF. The gene calls are TRBV30 and TRBJ1-4; 8 bases are a match to TRBD1. V shed 5 bases, J shed 3 bases, and the junction held 5 bases outside the gene matches. Germline-derived CDR1 and CDR2 are GTSNPN and SVGIG (reference sequence). The CDR3 runs 14 residues.